Sequencing of this T cell receptor (beta chain) was carried out in a study of T cell responses to AZD1222 COVID-19 vaccine. Findings of the study overall: Clonal diversity may have been underestimated in mostly white British donors. Rises in breadth and depth of Spike-specific TCRs came after two AZD1222 doses.

V lost 10 bases and J lost 5; bases outside the gene matches: 8. The V gene's germline CDR1 is ENHRY and CDR2 SYGVKD. The CDR3 runs to 14 residues. This table comes from immunoSEQ multiplex PCR, and its TCRdb copy is limited to in-frame clones, with some not included. The data hold tens of thousands of clones, with almost 90% observed a single time. This clone was recorded only once. Its antigen is undetermined. This sequence originates from an adult in good health. Specimen: peripheral blood, collected on day 0 of AZD1222 vaccination. This sequence joins TRBV10-3 and TRBJ2-1, with 10 bases fitting TRBD1. The CDR3 bases are TGTGCCACCTCGCCGGGGACAGGGGACAATGAGCAGTTCTTC. Translation: CATSPGTGDNEQFF.